This T cell receptor beta chain comes out of a study of T-cell reconstitution after alpha-beta-depleted transplantation in children. This CDR3 spans 15 amino acids. Trimming removed 5 bases at V and 5 bases at J, with 15 bases between. The TCRbeta library was prepared with unique molecular identifiers. A single record per CDR3 protein comes from TCRdb applying MiXCR to the PCR reads. The table shows about 580,000 distinct CDR3 sequences, with about 21% occurring only once. Here the sequenced sample was PBMCs, mostly from graft donor cells, taken 360 days after TCRalphabeta/CD19-depleted stem cell transplant. The chain links TRBV12-3 or TRBV12-4 to TRBJ2-2, with D possibly called TRBD1 or TRBD2 (7 bases each). The sequence derives from a boy under two years old who had a stem cell transplant for acute myeloid leukemia, so the T cells may come from the graft donor. The CDR3 loop reads CASSASGTVTGELFF. The CDR3 nucleotides are TGTGCCAGCAGTGCCAGCGGGACAGTGACCGGGGAGCTGTTTTTT.